This T cell receptor (beta chain) was observed in a study of blood T cells in healthy people across ages. Whole-study results and caveats: Higher diversity and more naive CD4+ cells were features of long-lived donors, compared to aged donors. Strongly correlated with naive T cell percentage was TCR beta diversity.

For the second PCR, which ran for about 7 to 11 cycles, a sample-barcoded 5' primer and a J-beta primer mix were used. Every individual sample yielded 2.5 million or more paired-end reads (each containing CDR3). TCRdb redid the calling of the 5' RACE reads with MiXCR, one entry per CDR3 protein. The sample has 1.8 million or so distinct CDR3 sequences; roughly two fifths are singletons. The CDR3 is 13 residues long. With V trimmed by 5 bases and J by 10 bases, 3 bases remained unmatched. Per germline, CDR1 SGHTA and CDR2 FQGTGA. Each donor was a healthy Caucasian individual from Russia, aged roughly 6 to 100. Of note for this clonotype: Its target is unknown.

This sequence originates from a human donor in good health. This chain links TRBV7-3 with TRBJ2-1, with 12 bases identical to TRBD2. The specimen was blood. CDR3 nucleotides: TGTGCCAGCAGCCACGGACTAGCGGGGGAGCAGTTCTTC. It encodes CASSHGLAGEQFF.